This T cell receptor (beta chain) is drawn from a study of T-cell memory formation after mild COVID-19. Germline V gene lookup returns CDR1 SGHRS and CDR2 YFSETQ. J gave up 3 bases and V 4 bases, and 5 bases lay outside the gene matches. This CDR3 region has 14 residues. Study results and caveats: SARS-CoV-2 specificity was not confirmed for second-wave clones peaking on day 37. Cross-reactive memory apparently joined, as some responding clones appeared in pre-infection memory.

The TCR alpha and TCR beta cDNA libraries, bearing sample barcodes and UMIs, were generated by 5'RACE using constant-segment primers. One entry per CDR3 protein, called by TCRdb with MiXCR from the 5' RACE reads. The sample carries around 150,000 distinct CDR3 sequences, under 14% recorded once. In the case of this clonotype: What it binds is unknown.

This sequence originates from a young man who had mild COVID-19 (a few samples of this study predate the infection). Cell type and time point are not known. Sequenced sample: PBMCs or a T cell subset sorted from them (not recorded which). The chain carries TRBV5-1 and TRBJ2-3; 7 nucleotides line up with TRBD2. The CDR3 DNA is TGCGCCAGCAGCGTAGCGGGTAAGACAGATACGCAGTATTTT. Translating it yields CASSVAGKTDTQYF.